This TCR beta chain came from a study of monozygotic twins with cystic fibrosis. Across the study: Libraries were built from 2.5 to 3.5 micrograms of fragmented DNA using around 14 PCR cycles. Study outcomes and limitations: The repertoire was suggested to be naive-dominated, clonality median about 0.009. In 13 of 16 pairs, V gene usage was closest to the co-twin's. Unrelated CF individuals shared fewer identical clonotypes than monozygotic CF twins.

Comments on this clone: The antigen is undetermined.

CDR1 and CDR2 (germline): LGHNA, YNFKEQ. This CDR3 is 17 amino acids long. The germline V and J ends were trimmed by 0 bases and 1 base, with 15 bases remaining between them. The protocol was immunoSEQ multiplex PCR, while the TCRdb copy is restricted to in-frame clones and leaves out a portion. The sample has 39,000 or so clones, about 93% seen once. Sample: blood. The clonotype comes from a boy aged 2 to 10 with cystic fibrosis. The genes are TRBV4-2 and TRBJ2-5, with D tentatively TRBD1 (5 bases). The CDR3 is CASSQDWGTRVQETQYF. CDR3 nucleotide sequence: TGTGCCAGCAGCCAAGATTGGGGCACCCGGGTCCAAGAGACCCAGTACTTC.